The clone carrying this T cell receptor (beta chain) was observed many times. V was pared by 4 bases and J by 2 bases, with 2 bases of the junction left unmatched. The CDR3 extends over 14 amino acids. The germline gives CDR1 SGHRS, CDR2 YFSETQ. The data were taken from a study of T-cell memory formation after mild COVID-19. Study-wide context: Clusters of TCRs were largely donor specific.

TCRdb re-called the 5' RACE reads through MiXCR, storing one row per CDR3 protein. Of 50,000 to 70,000 distinct CDR3 sequences in the sample, 9.5% to 15% were seen once. The source of this sequence is a man aged 18-30 years who had mild COVID-19 (a few samples of this study predate the infection). Cell type and time point are not known. The gene calls are TRBV5-1 and TRBJ2-5, with 10 bases aligning to TRBD1. The sample comprised PBMCs or a T cell subset sorted from them (not recorded which). The CDR3 region has the DNA TGCGCCAGCAGCGAGGGACAGGGGCAAGAGACCCAGTACTTC. Amino acids: CASSEGQGQETQYF.